These T cell receptor beta chains were read from a single sample in a study of post-analysis software for immune sequencing data. MiXCR, run by TCRdb on the PCR reads, gives a single entry per CDR3 protein. This table has approximately 730,000 distinct CDR3 sequences, roughly 30% appearing once. The sequenced sample was blood. These receptors originate from a girl aged 10 to 17 with multiple sclerosis. CDR3s include the opening cysteine and the closing phenylalanine or tryptophan. D genes are given only for firm matches. Clone sizes are given selectively: once, few, many, or a class where the clone is expanded.

CDR3: CSAQLAPLAKNIQYF
DNA: TGCAGTGCCCAACTAGCGCCTCTAGCCAAAAACATTCAGTACTTC
V: TRBV20-1
D: TRBD2
size: few
J: TRBJ2-4

CDR3: CASSSGVGSNQPQHF
DNA: TGCGCCAGCAGCTCCGGGGTGGGGAGCAATCAGCCCCAGCATTTT
V: TRBV5-1
D: NA
size: NA
J: TRBJ1-5

CDR3: CSADFRRTYNEQFF
DNA: TGCAGTGCGGACTTCAGGAGAACCTACAATGAGCAGTTCTTC
V: TRBV20-1
D: NA
size: NA
J: TRBJ2-1

CDR3: CSAPGSYNEQFF
DNA: TGCAGTGCGCCCGGGTCATACAATGAGCAGTTCTTC
V: TRBV20-1
D: NA
size: once
J: TRBJ2-1

CDR3: CASSFGSRDYNEQFF
DNA: TGTGCCAGCAGTTTTGGGTCAAGGGATTACAATGAGCAGTTCTTC
V: TRBV12-3/TRBV12-4
D: NA
size: few
J: TRBJ2-1

CDR3: CAGRSTEPHLNTEAFF
DNA: TGTGCCGGCAGATCCACGGAACCGCATCTGAACACTGAAGCTTTCTTT
V: TRBV11-2
D: NA
size: few
J: TRBJ1-1

CDR3: CARRAPTQETQFF
DNA: TGTGCCAGGAGGGCTCCAACCCAAGAGACCCAGTTCTTC
V: TRBV5-5
D: NA
size: NA
J: TRBJ2-1

CDR3: CSAKGGAYEQYF
DNA: TGCAGCGCCAAAGGGGGAGCCTACGAGCAGTACTTC
V: TRBV29-1
D: NA
size: NA
J: TRBJ2-7

CDR3: CSASTRSGGLGEQYF
DNA: TGCAGTGCTAGCACCCGTTCGGGAGGGCTTGGCGAGCAGTACTTC
V: TRBV20-1
D: TRBD2
size: NA
J: TRBJ2-7

CDR3: CSDRQGGYGYTF
DNA: TGCAGTGACCGCCAGGGGGGCTATGGCTACACCTTC
V: TRBV20-1
D: TRBD1
size: NA
J: TRBJ1-2

CDR3: CAISGGTGIEEQYF
DNA: TGTGCCATCAGTGGTGGGACAGGGATAGAGGAGCAGTACTTC
V: TRBV10-3
D: TRBD1
size: many
J: TRBJ2-7

CDR3: CSGITGGGNQPQHF
DNA: TGCAGTGGCATAACAGGCGGTGGCAATCAGCCCCAGCATTTT
V: TRBV20-1
D: NA
size: NA
J: TRBJ1-5

CDR3: CASSQGVRLAGGYNEQFF
DNA: TGCGCCAGCAGCCAAGGAGTAAGACTAGCGGGGGGATACAATGAGCAGTTCTTC
V: TRBV4-3
D: TRBD2
size: NA
J: TRBJ2-1

CDR3: CSVAAGLYGYTF
DNA: TGCAGCGTTGCGGCAGGGCTCTATGGCTACACCTTC
V: TRBV29-1
D: NA
size: few
J: TRBJ1-2

CDR3: CASSLDAGPTQYF
DNA: TGTGCCAGCAGTTTAGATGCGGGACCGACGCAGTATTTT
V: TRBV27
D: NA
size: few
J: TRBJ2-3

CDR3: CSAMPGTTYEQYF
DNA: TGCAGTGCTATGCCAGGGACTACCTACGAGCAGTACTTC
V: TRBV20-1
D: TRBD2
size: few
J: TRBJ2-7

CDR3: CASIHDRVRLDTQYF
DNA: TGTGCCAGCATCCACGACAGGGTTCGGCTGGATACGCAGTATTTT
V: TRBV7-9
D: TRBD1
size: NA
J: TRBJ2-3

CDR3: CASSPRLAGEDTGELFF
DNA: TGTGCCAGCAGCCCCAGACTAGCGGGAGAGGACACCGGGGAGCTGTTTTTT
V: TRBV9
D: TRBD2
size: NA
J: TRBJ2-2

CDR3: CASSLYSSGLYEQYF
DNA: TGTGCCAGCAGCTTATATTCTAGCGGACTCTACGAGCAGTACTTC
V: TRBV7-2
D: TRBD2
size: NA
J: TRBJ2-7

CDR3: CASSHGLAGGGEQFF
DNA: TGTGCCAGCAGCCACGGCCTAGCGGGAGGAGGTGAGCAGTTCTTC
V: TRBV14
D: TRBD2
size: NA
J: TRBJ2-1

CDR3: CASSYGAGSPTDTQYF
DNA: TGTGCCAGCAGTTACGGCGCGGGGAGCCCGACAGATACGCAGTATTTT
V: TRBV6-6
D: NA
size: NA
J: TRBJ2-3

CDR3: CASSQVGGTEAFF
DNA: TGTGCCAGCAGCCAAGTCGGGGGGACTGAAGCTTTCTTT
V: TRBV3-1
D: NA
size: many
J: TRBJ1-1

CDR3: CASSPTGKPTNEKLFF
DNA: TGCGCCAGCAGCCCGACGGGGAAACCAACTAATGAAAAACTGTTTTTT
V: TRBV4-1
D: NA
size: few
J: TRBJ1-4

CDR3: CASSLPSSPVEQYF
DNA: TGTGCCAGCAGCCTCCCCTCTTCCCCGGTTGAGCAGTACTTC
V: TRBV7-9
D: NA
size: NA
J: TRBJ2-7

CDR3: CATSSDRDYNSPLHF
DNA: TGTGCCACCAGCAGCGACAGGGACTATAATTCACCCCTCCACTTT
V: TRBV15
D: TRBD1
size: few
J: TRBJ1-6

CDR3: CASSRQAGGYEQYF
DNA: TGTGCCAGCAGCCGGCAGGCGGGAGGCTACGAGCAGTACTTC
V: TRBV11-2
D: TRBD2
size: NA
J: TRBJ2-7

CDR3: CASSFALAGTNEQFF
DNA: TGTGCCAGCAGCTTCGCACTAGCGGGGACCAATGAGCAGTTCTTC
V: TRBV11-1
D: TRBD2
size: NA
J: TRBJ2-1

CDR3: CATSRGGKGYEQYF
DNA: TGTGCCACCAGTAGAGGAGGGAAAGGTTACGAGCAGTACTTC
V: TRBV24-1
D: NA
size: NA
J: TRBJ2-7

CDR3: CASTLPRGSYEQYF
DNA: TGTGCCAGCACATTACCCAGGGGATCCTACGAGCAGTACTTC
V: TRBV6-5
D: NA
size: NA
J: TRBJ2-7

CDR3: CASSGINRDNEQFF
DNA: TGTGCCAGCAGCGGGATCAACAGGGACAATGAGCAGTTCTTC
V: TRBV2
D: NA
size: NA
J: TRBJ2-1

CDR3: CASSESRGLDGYTF
DNA: TGCGCCAGCAGTGAATCGAGAGGTTTGGATGGCTACACCTTC
V: TRBV10-2
D: NA
size: few
J: TRBJ1-2

CDR3: CASRVGTGGDRRQFF
DNA: TGTGCCAGCAGGGTTGGGACAGGGGGAGACCGCCGGCAGTTCTTC
V: TRBV7-2
D: TRBD1
size: many
J: TRBJ2-1

CDR3: CSARGQGSYNEQFF
DNA: TGCAGTGCTAGAGGACAGGGGTCATACAATGAGCAGTTCTTC
V: TRBV20-1
D: TRBD1
size: NA
J: TRBJ2-1

CDR3: CATSRGGLAATLENEQFF
DNA: TGTGCCACCAGCAGAGGGGGACTAGCGGCGACCTTGGAGAATGAGCAGTTCTTC
V: TRBV15
D: TRBD2
size: NA
J: TRBJ2-1

CDR3: CTSSAYRGTNTEAFF
DNA: TGCACCAGCAGTGCGTACAGGGGGACTAACACTGAAGCTTTCTTT
V: TRBV27
D: TRBD1
size: NA
J: TRBJ1-1

CDR3: CASSLGGANTGELFF
DNA: TGTGCCAGCAGCCTTGGGGGCGCGAACACCGGGGAGCTGTTTTTT
V: TRBV7-9
D: NA
size: NA
J: TRBJ2-2

CDR3: CASSSPTSGTLVTQYF
DNA: TGTGCCAGCAGTTCCCCGACTAGCGGGACCCTCGTGACCCAGTACTTC
V: TRBV28
D: TRBD2
size: few
J: TRBJ2-5

CDR3: CASSLGTSGSTSHNEQFF
DNA: TGTGCCAGCAGCTTAGGAACTAGCGGGAGTACGTCCCACAATGAGCAGTTCTTC
V: TRBV7-2
D: TRBD2
size: few
J: TRBJ2-1

CDR3: CASSSVQGIGGGEQFF
DNA: TGTGCCAGCAGCTCGGTACAGGGTATTGGTGGGGGGGAGCAGTTCTTC
V: TRBV7-6
D: NA
size: NA
J: TRBJ2-1

CDR3: CASSLSAGGFGNTIYF
DNA: TGTGCCAGCAGTTTATCGGCAGGGGGCTTTGGAAACACCATATATTTT
V: TRBV27
D: TRBD1
size: NA
J: TRBJ1-3

CDR3: CASSLPVQETQYF
DNA: TGTGCCAGCAGTTTACCGGTCCAAGAGACCCAGTACTTC
V: TRBV28
D: NA
size: once
J: TRBJ2-5

CDR3: CASSLPRDRPPTREQFF
DNA: TGTGCCAGCAGCTTACCCCGGGACAGGCCGCCCACGCGAGAGCAGTTCTTC
V: TRBV7-2
D: TRBD1
size: few
J: TRBJ2-1

CDR3: CAISNRDILSYEQYF
DNA: TGTGCCATCAGTAACCGGGACATACTGTCTTACGAGCAGTACTTC
V: TRBV10-3
D: NA
size: NA
J: TRBJ2-7

CDR3: CASSLSAGTETTDTQYF
DNA: TGTGCCAGCAGCTTATCCGCCGGGACGGAGACCACAGATACGCAGTATTTT
V: TRBV7-9
D: NA
size: NA
J: TRBJ2-3

CDR3: CASSLYQGSLETQYF
DNA: TGTGCCAGCAGTTTGTACCAGGGATCGTTAGAGACCCAGTACTTC
V: TRBV7-2
D: NA
size: many
J: TRBJ2-5

CDR3: CASSQDVGTPNQPQHF
DNA: TGCGCCAGCAGCCAAGATGTCGGGACACCAAATCAGCCCCAGCATTTT
V: TRBV4-1
D: NA
size: few
J: TRBJ1-5

CDR3: CASSYSIATPPGELFF
DNA: TGTGCCAGCAGTTACTCGATCGCGACCCCCCCCGGGGAGCTGTTTTTT
V: TRBV6-2/TRBV6-3
D: NA
size: NA
J: TRBJ2-2

CDR3: CASSPSGRTGEKLFF
DNA: TGTGCCAGCTCACCATCGGGAAGGACAGGCGAAAAACTGTTTTTT
V: TRBV18
D: TRBD1
size: NA
J: TRBJ1-4

CDR3: CASSPRDRVRYNEQFF
DNA: TGTGCCAGCTCACCACGGGACAGGGTACGGTACAATGAGCAGTTCTTC
V: TRBV18
D: TRBD1
size: few
J: TRBJ2-1

CDR3: CASSLAGQPQHF
DNA: TGTGCCAGCAGCTTAGCCGGACAGCCCCAGCATTTT
V: TRBV7-2
D: NA
size: many
J: TRBJ1-5

CDR3: CSVYQRNHNEQYF
DNA: TGCAGCGTTTATCAGCGGAACCACAATGAGCAGTACTTC
V: TRBV29-1
D: NA
size: NA
J: TRBJ2-5

CDR3: CSVDRGTMNTEAFF
DNA: TGCAGCGTTGACAGGGGCACCATGAACACTGAAGCTTTCTTT
V: TRBV29-1
D: NA
size: NA
J: TRBJ1-1

CDR3: CASSFRLNTEAFF
DNA: TGTGCCAGCAGTTTTAGGCTTAACACTGAAGCTTTCTTT
V: TRBV6-2/TRBV6-3
D: NA
size: NA
J: TRBJ1-1

CDR3: CSVEGTSGSWTQYF
DNA: TGCAGCGTTGAAGGGACTAGCGGGAGTTGGACCCAGTACTTC
V: TRBV29-1
D: TRBD2
size: NA
J: TRBJ2-5

CDR3: CASSFAGRNYGYTF
DNA: TGTGCCAGCAGCTTCGCGGGGCGGAACTATGGCTACACCTTC
V: TRBV7-9
D: NA
size: once
J: TRBJ1-2

CDR3: CATTGQGYSYEQFF
DNA: TGTGCCACCACGGGACAGGGATACTCCTACGAGCAGTTCTTC
V: TRBV6-2/TRBV6-3
D: TRBD1
size: once
J: TRBJ2-1

CDR3: CASSQDRFGTGPYNEQFF
DNA: TGCGCCAGCAGCCAAGATCGTTTTGGGACAGGTCCTTACAATGAGCAGTTCTTC
V: TRBV4-3
D: TRBD1
size: NA
J: TRBJ2-1

CDR3: CASSDVWGPEAFF
DNA: TGTGCCAGCAGTGATGTTTGGGGGCCTGAAGCTTTCTTT
V: TRBV6-1
D: NA
size: NA
J: TRBJ1-1

CDR3: CSARPMGGGRALRETQYF
DNA: TGCAGTGCTAGACCAATGGGGGGCGGGAGGGCTTTGCGGGAGACCCAGTACTTC
V: TRBV20-1
D: TRBD2
size: few
J: TRBJ2-5